This TCR beta chain was captured in a study of control samples from healthy donors and cancer patients (dated by TCRdb to 2020 to 2021). On this clone itself: What antigen it recognizes has not been identified. Per-base quality was not reported, and no clone a single base away is much larger than it.

Libraries were made using the immunoSEQ multiplex PCR assay. TCRdb provides this immuneACCESS table in a form limited to in-frame rearrangements. Some clones are lacking; in checked studies, under half of them reflect an unresolved V gene, and why the rest are absent is not known. Counted in this sample were approximately 170,000 clones; roughly 92% of them appeared once. The biggest ten clones account for roughly 0.64% of the sample. The V end loses 0 bases and the J end loses 11 bases, and a stretch of 8 bases separates them. The germline V gene (reference sequence) provides CDR1 SEHNR and CDR2 FQNEAQ. From the cysteine through the phenylalanine, the CDR3 covers 13 amino acids. Only the CDR3 DNA is retained, 39 bases long and in frame from the first base.

The TCR originated in a woman in her twenties or thirties in good health. Rearrangement joined TRBV7-9 to TRBJ1-6; confidence is insufficient to name the D gene. Sequenced input: blood. The nucleotide sequence reads TGTGCCAGCAGCTTAGCGCAGGCAGCACCCCTCCACTTT. Its protein reads: CASSLAQAAPLHF.